The TCR beta chain under discussion was sequenced for a study of Graves' ophthalmopathy and Graves' hyperthyroidism. Whole-study results and caveats: In blood, most expanded thyroid clonotypes above 0.001 frequency were also detected. The model achieved 70.59% sensitivity and 72% to 85% specificity for ophthalmopathy progression.

This CDR3 contains 19 residues. From germline, CDR1 is SGHAT and CDR2 FQNNGV. As the template, RNA transcripts were used to amplify TCR beta CDR3 regions. RT-PCR was first run with HTBI primers, then multiplex PCR in a second round. MiXCR was run by TCRdb on the multiplex PCR reads, yielding one entry per CDR3 protein. The repertoire includes 300,000 or so distinct CDR3 sequences, 15% to 20% of them detected once, and roughly an eighth sits in the top ten. Moderate-to-severe activity, CAS ≥3, NOSPECS ≥4 and duration under 3 months were recorded for donors with ophthalmopathy. This clonotype was seen many times. Its antigen is not identified. Germline is not matched at one junction end, which may reflect a read error.

Sequencing was carried out using peripheral blood. This chain joins TRBV11-2 and TRBJ2-4, with D perhaps matching TRBD2 (5 bases). The sequence was collected from an adult man with Graves' ophthalmopathy. CDR3 nucleotides: TGTGCCGGCAGCTTAGGGTTATTAGGAGGACCGAACGCCAAAAACATTCAGTACTTC. Protein: CAGSLGLLGGPNAKNIQYF.